The entry below gives a single TCR beta chain sequence along with its context. The antigen is unknown. Germline loops: CDR1 SGHDN, CDR2 FVKESK. The length of the CDR3 is 16 residues. The V end lost 2 bases, the J end lost 5 bases, and 18 bases lay between the germline ends. Profiling relied on immunoSEQ multiplex PCR, and the TCRdb table lists in-frame clones only, not all of them. This sample has approximately 16,000 clones, with roughly 83% found just once. These data are taken from a study of CD4+ T cells in melanoma. Study-wide results and limits: Diverse differentiation states were reported for melanoma neoantigen-specific CD4+ T cells. CD8+ T cell, macrophage and B cell function reportedly correlated with neoantigen-specific CD4+ T cells.

The sample comprised cells from a culture (not recorded whether cultured in vitro). This TCR came from a human donor with melanoma. V gene TRBV14 combines with J gene TRBJ1-1; D perhaps matches TRBD1 (6 bases). CDR3 in amino acids: CASSQSAGARSTEAFF. The DNA of the CDR3 is TGTGCCAGCAGCCAATCCGCGGGGGCGAGGTCGACTGAAGCTTTCTTT.